The 32 T cell receptor beta chains given below trace back to one sample, sequenced in a study of T-cell reconstitution after alpha-beta-depleted transplantation in children. During its preparation, the TCRbeta library received unique molecular identifiers. Each CDR3 protein is one row after TCRdb ran MiXCR on the PCR reads. The sample holds fewer than 550,000 distinct CDR3 sequences, roughly 10% seen once. The starting material was PBMCs from the stem cell graft donor, obtained from the stem cell graft. Receptor source: a human donor who donated a stem cell graft to a child with acute myeloid leukemia.

In its sample, this clonotype was seen a few times. The chain combines TRBV7-8 with TRBJ2-1; TRBD2 agrees at 7 bases. Germline CDR1 SGHVS, CDR2 FQNEAQ. This CDR3 region has 14 residues. V lost 5 bases and J lost 12; bases outside the gene matches: 13. The CDR3 region is CASSPRGLGSGQFF. The CDR3 DNA sequence: TGTGCCAGCAGCCCCCGAGGACTAGGGTCCGGGCAGTTCTTC. Full variable domain (remainder filled in from reference TRBV7-8 and TRBJ2-1): GAGVSQSPRYKVAKRGQDVALRCDPISGHVSLFWYQQALGQGPEFLTYFQNEAQLDKSGLPSDRFFAERPEGSVSTLKIQRTQQEDSAVYLCASSPRGLGSGQFFGPGTRLTVL.

The rearrangement joins TRBV25-1 to TRBJ2-3; D call uncertain. Germline V CDR1 and CDR2: MGHDK, SYGVNS. The CDR3 has 15 amino acids. Trimming removed 4 bases at V and 2 bases at J, with 13 bases between. In DNA form, the CDR3 reads TGTGCCAGCAGTGGTGGCAGACAATCCACAGATACGCAGTATTTT. Its protein product is CASSGGRQSTDTQYF.

The chain is built from TRBV20-1 and TRBJ1-2; D not certain. The CDR3 has 11 amino acids. From germline, CDR1 is DFQATT and CDR2 SNEGSKA (reference sequence). This chain's CDR3 is CRFKTNYGYTF. CDR3 nucleotides: TGCAGGTTTAAGACGAACTATGGCTACACCTTC.

This clonotype was counted between two and nine times. The V gene is TRBV5-1, the J gene TRBJ1-4, with D hard to call. Per germline, CDR1 SGHRS and CDR2 YFSETQ. The CDR3 loop spans 14 amino acids. Trimming left V 3 bases short and J 0 bases short, with 6 bases between. In nucleotides, the CDR3 is TGCGCCAGCAGCTCCAGCGCAACTAATGAAAAACTGTTTTTT. Its protein product is CASSSSATNEKLFF.

The V and J genes are TRBV7-8 and TRBJ2-3; 9 bases are shared with TRBD2. The CDR3 is 17 amino acids. Germline lookup yields CDR1 SGHVS and CDR2 FQNEAQ. The ends lost 2 bases at V and 3 bases at J; junction bases unmatched: 9. DNA of the CDR3: TGTGCCAGCAGCTTACATTTAGCGGGAGCGCAAACAGATACGCAGTATTTT. This encodes CASSLHLAGAQTDTQYF.

The chain recombines TRBV20-1 with TRBJ1-2, with D perhaps TRBD1 (5 bases). The V gene lost 1 base and the J gene lost 4 bases, with 22 bases spanning the gap. Looked up from germline, CDR1 is DFQATT and CDR2 is SNEGSKA (reference sequence). CDR3 size: 17 residues. The CDR3 protein is CSARARLGPPNLYGYTF. CDR3 in DNA: TGCAGTGCTAGAGCTCGACTGGGACCGCCAAACCTCTATGGCTACACCTTC.

This clonotype was counted only a few times. This chain joins TRBV3-1 and TRBJ1-3; D unresolved. Germline values: CDR1 LGHDT, CDR2 YNNKEL (reference sequence). V lost 1 base, J lost 1 base, and 11 bases lay in between. The CDR3 contains 16 residues. CDR3 protein: CASSQAPDVSGNTIYF. The CDR3, as DNA: TGTGCCAGCAGCCAAGCCCCGGACGTTTCTGGAAACACCATATATTTT. Complete variable domain (other parts from reference TRBV3-1 and TRBJ1-3): DTAVSQTPKYLVTQMGNDKSIKCEQNLGHDTMYWYKQDSKKFLKIMFSYNNKELIINETVPNRFSPKSPDKAHLNLHINSLELGDSAVYFCASSQAPDVSGNTIYFGEGSWLTVV.

The V call is TRBV20-1, the J call TRBJ2-3; maybe TRBD1 (5 bases). CDR1 and CDR2 from the germline V gene are DFQATT and SNEGSKA (reference sequence). CDR3 size: 13 residues. V was shortened by 8 bases and J by 1 base, with 13 bases between the two germline ends. The CDR3 spells CSTLPGRTDTQYF. DNA for the CDR3: TGCAGTACCCTCCCAGGGCGCACAGATACGCAGTATTTT.

This chain links TRBV7-2 with TRBJ1-1; D unclear. This CDR3 has 14 residues. The germline gives CDR1 SGHTA, CDR2 FQGNSA. V lost 0 bases, J lost 4 bases, and 9 bases lay in between. The CDR3 nucleotides read TGTGCCAGCAGCTTAGCGCTCGCGGGCACTGAAGCTTTCTTT. Protein sequence: CASSLALAGTEAFF.

This chain uses TRBV13 with TRBJ2-7; D unclear. The CDR3 is 16 amino acids. Trimming took off 1 base at V and 9 bases at J, with 22 bases between the two ends. In germline, CDR1 is PRHDT, CDR2 FYEKMQ (reference sequence). The CDR3 here is CASSLAGADRTSVQYV. DNA for the CDR3: TGTGCCAGCAGCTTAGCAGGTGCGGATCGAACGTCCGTGCAGTACGTC.

The sample holds a few counts of this clonotype. The V call is TRBV6-2 or TRBV6-3, the J call TRBJ1-1; no clear D gene. The CDR3 spans 11 residues. V lost 7 bases, J lost 1 base, and 4 bases lay in between. The V gene's germline CDR1 is MNHEY and CDR2 SVGEGT. The CDR3 protein is CASMENTEAFF. The DNA of the CDR3 is TGTGCCAGCATGGAGAACACTGAAGCTTTCTTT.

This clonotype was picked up a small number of times. The rearrangement joins TRBV12-3 or TRBV12-4 to TRBJ1-1; D gene unclear. The CDR3 contains 12 residues. Trimming pared 8 bases from V and 7 bases from J, leaving 14 bases between. Here the CDR3 reads CASSSSRVEAFF. The CDR3 DNA follows: TGTGCCAGCTCCAGTTCCCGAGTTGAAGCTTTCTTT.

This clonotype was picked up a small number of times. This chain uses TRBV5-1 with TRBJ2-7; 10 bases agree with TRBD1. With V trimmed by 0 bases and J by 6 bases, 6 bases remained unmatched. In germline, CDR1 is SGHRS, CDR2 YFSETQ. The CDR3 has 15 amino acids. For the CDR3, the DNA is TGCGCCAGCAGCTTGGCCAGACAGGGGGCGAGCGAGCAGTACTTC. Protein sequence: CASSLARQGASEQYF.

This clonotype showed up many times. V usage is TRBV10-3 and J usage is TRBJ2-1; D is uncertain. Germline V CDR1 and CDR2: ENHRY, SYGVKD. This CDR3 has 12 amino acids. V lost 4 bases to trimming and J lost 5 bases, with 6 bases between them. CDR3 nucleotide sequence: TGTGCCATCAGTGTCGCGGACAATGAGCAGTTCTTC. Translating gives CAISVADNEQFF.

The rearrangement uses TRBV10-3 and TRBJ2-3; 9 nucleotides match TRBD2. The CDR3 consists of 15 residues. CDR1 and CDR2 (germline): ENHRY, SYGVKD. J lost 1 base, V lost 4 bases, and 3 bases had no gene match. CDR3 DNA sequence: TGTGCCATCAGTGCTCCTAGCGGGGGCACAGATACGCAGTATTTT. It encodes CAISAPSGGTDTQYF.

Ten or more counts support this clonotype. The chain couples TRBV10-3 to TRBJ2-3, with D tentatively TRBD1 (5 bases). Trimming took 2 bases from V and 5 from J, leaving 8 bases between them. The CDR3 has 13 amino acids. Germline V CDR1 and CDR2: ENHRY, SYGVKD. CDR3 loop: CAISEGAVDTQYF. CDR3 DNA sequence: TGTGCCATCAGTGAGGGGGCAGTAGATACGCAGTATTTT.

Only a few counts were recorded for this clonotype. The rearrangement links TRBV10-3 to TRBJ2-7; TRBD2 aligns across 10 bases. The CDR3 runs 17 residues. Trimming at V came to 0 bases and at J to 5 bases, leaving 10 bases not matched to a gene. Germline-derived CDR1 and CDR2 are ENHRY and SYGVKD. The CDR3 sequence: CAISESGSGRALDEQYF. DNA for the CDR3: TGTGCCATCAGTGAGTCGGGGAGCGGGAGGGCCCTCGACGAGCAGTACTTC.

This clonotype was seen more than once but under ten times. This sequence joins TRBV20-1 and TRBJ2-3; 9 bases map to TRBD2. Germline trimming cut 5 bases from V and 2 bases from J; bases unmatched to any gene: 8. The CDR3 runs to 15 residues. Germline V lookup: CDR1 DFQATT, CDR2 SNEGSKA (reference sequence). CDR3: CSAPSGRPSTDTQYF. The CDR3, as DNA: TGCAGTGCTCCCAGCGGGAGGCCTTCCACAGATACGCAGTATTTT.

This chain joins TRBV2 and TRBJ2-1, with 7 bases lining up with TRBD1. V trimming: 7 bases; J trimming: 1 base; junction bases outside the gene matches: 1. This CDR3 is built from 13 residues. Germline values: CDR1 SNHLY, CDR2 FYNNEI. CDR3 DNA: TGTGCCAGCATGGGACAGTCCTACAATGAGCAGTTCTTC. It encodes CASMGQSYNEQFF.

The rearrangement uses TRBV5-6 and TRBJ1-2; TRBD1 is a possible D gene (6 bases). The CDR3 contains 13 residues. Looked up from germline, CDR1 is SGHDT and CDR2 is YYEEEE. The V gene lost 4 bases and the J gene lost 8 bases, with 15 bases spanning the gap. The CDR3 loop is CASSPQGFSGYTF. Here the CDR3 DNA reads TGTGCCAGCAGCCCACAGGGATTTAGCGGCTACACCTTC.

The V call is TRBV30, the J call TRBJ1-6; 8 bases agree with TRBD1. This CDR3 region has 15 residues. The junction had 7 bases not matched to a gene; V was cut back by 2 bases and J by 7 bases. Per germline, CDR1 GTSNPN and CDR2 SVGIG (reference sequence). This CDR3 reads CAWSWITGGNSPLHF. In nucleotides, the CDR3 is TGTGCCTGGAGTTGGATCACAGGGGGAAATTCACCCCTCCACTTT.

The chain is built from TRBV29-1 and TRBJ2-3; 7 bases align to TRBD2. This CDR3 is 14 amino acids long. CDR1 SQVTM and CDR2 ANQGSEA come from the germline V gene. In nucleotides, the CDR3 is TGCAGTGTCGGGGAGGGCGGAGGCACAGATACGCAGTATTTT. This encodes CSVGEGGGTDTQYF.

This chain joins TRBV5-1 and TRBJ2-1; 10 bases match TRBD2. The CDR3 is made up of 16 amino acids. Germline V CDR1 and CDR2: SGHRS, YFSETQ. V lost 3 bases to trimming and J lost 7 bases; unmatched junction nucleotides: 10. As DNA, the CDR3 is TGCGCCAGCAGCTCTGGAGCGGGGGGGCCAGGGAATGAGCAGTTCTTC. It yields the protein CASSSGAGGPGNEQFF. Variable domain in full (rest from reference TRBV5-1 and TRBJ2-1): KAGVTQTPRYLIKTRGQQVTLSCSPISGHRSVSWYQQTPGQGLQFLFEYFSETQRNKGNFPGRFSGRQFSNSRSEMNVSTLELGDSALYLCASSSGAGGPGNEQFFGPGTRLTVL.

The V and J genes are TRBV4-2 and TRBJ1-5; tentative D call: TRBD1 (5 bases). Between the trimmed V and J ends, which lost 2 bases and 1 base, there was a span of 12 bases. Germline CDR1 and CDR2: LGHNA and YNFKEQ. CDR3 size: 16 residues. CDR3 sequence reads: CASSQQGLNSNQPQHF. CDR3 nucleotide sequence: TGTGCCAGCAGCCAACAGGGTTTGAACAGCAATCAGCCCCAGCATTTT.

In the case of this clonotype: Possible read error: a much larger clone is one base away. CDR3 DNA: TGTGCCAGCAGCTCAACGGGGTCTCTAAACTCCTACAATGAGCAGTTCTTC. Translating it yields CASSSTGSLNSYNEQFF. The chain couples TRBV7-3 to TRBJ2-1; a possible D gene is TRBD2 (5 bases). The CDR3 consists of 17 residues. Germline CDR1 and CDR2: SGHTA and FQGTGA. V was pared by 4 bases and J by 0 bases, with 16 bases between.

This clonotype was seen ten or more times. V and J are TRBV10-2 and TRBJ2-1; TRBD2 is a possible D gene (5 bases). The germline V and J ends were trimmed by 5 bases and 9 bases, with 14 bases remaining between them. Germline V gene sequence: CDR1 WSHSY, CDR2 SAAADI. This CDR3 has 13 residues. CDR3 sequence reads: CASSWRGSSEQFF. In DNA form, the CDR3 reads TGCGCCAGCAGTTGGAGAGGGTCTAGTGAGCAGTTCTTC.

This clonotype was detected many times. The chain joins TRBV9 to TRBJ2-2, with 8 bases aligning to TRBD2. V was clipped by 3 bases and J by 1 base; unmatched bases: 8. The CDR3 sequence is 17 residues long. Germline CDR1 and CDR2: SGDLS and YYNGEE. The CDR3 DNA sequence: TGTGCCAGCAGCGCTCCACTAGCGGCGATGAACACCGGGGAGCTGTTTTTT. This translates into CASSAPLAAMNTGELFF.

This clonotype appeared a few times. The J gene is TRBJ2-7, the V gene TRBV20-1; 7 nucleotides match TRBD2. The CDR3 is 15 amino acids. After removal of 0 bases from V and 4 bases from J, the junction contained 9 bases not matched to a gene. The germline gives CDR1 DFQATT, CDR2 SNEGSKA (reference sequence). The CDR3 nucleotides read TGCAGTGCTAGAGATCAGGCGGGAGCATGGTACGAGCAGTACTTC. Protein: CSARDQAGAWYEQYF.

This clonotype was counted a few times. CDR3 sequence: CASSLTGSTYEQYF. CDR3 DNA sequence: TGTGCCAGCAGCTTGACAGGGTCAACCTACGAGCAGTACTTC. V and J are TRBV11-2 and TRBJ2-7; 7 nucleotides line up with TRBD1. V dropped 3 bases and J dropped 2; count of bases not matched to a gene: 4. The CDR3 loop spans 14 amino acids. In germline, CDR1 is SGHAT, CDR2 FQNNGV.

This clonotype was counted only a few times. The chain carries TRBV29-1 and TRBJ2-7; D may match TRBD1 or TRBD2 (5 bases each). V was shortened by 8 bases and J by 0 bases, with 14 bases between the two germline ends. Germline CDR1 SQVTM, CDR2 ANQGSEA. This CDR3 contains 13 residues. The CDR3 here is CSTGGGSSYEQYF. The CDR3 coding sequence is TGCAGCACTGGGGGTGGAAGCTCCTACGAGCAGTACTTC.

This clonotype came up a few times. The chain couples TRBV9 to TRBJ2-1, with TRBD2 identical over 10 bases. J was trimmed by 9 bases and V by 0 bases; bases with no gene match: 0. CDR3 length: 13 amino acids. Germline V lookup: CDR1 SGDLS, CDR2 YYNGEE. This CDR3 is CASSVGLAGEQFF. CDR3 sequence (DNA): TGTGCCAGCAGCGTAGGACTAGCGGGTGAGCAGTTCTTC.

This clonotype was counted a few times. The V gene is TRBV7-2, the J gene TRBJ2-1; 11 nucleotides agree with TRBD2. The germline V gene has CDR1 SGHTA and CDR2 FQGNSA. V was clipped by 4 bases and J by 8 bases; unmatched bases: 4. The length of the CDR3 is 14 residues. CDR3 amino acids: CASSSTSGNYEQFF. In DNA form, the CDR3 reads TGTGCCAGCAGCTCGACTAGCGGGAATTATGAGCAGTTCTTC.